This TCR beta chain was retrieved from a study of cytomegalovirus exposure and HLA in healthy donors. General study findings and limits: Researchers catalogued around 150 TCR beta chains as cytomegalovirus-associated. Rare sequences made up most TCRs, while some public TCRs were found in many donors. It was found in a later analysis that first-cohort TCR clusters tended to co-occur in the 95 to 150 validation repertoires.

V shed 0 bases and J 2 bases; nucleotides not matched to a gene: 5. CDR1 and CDR2 from the germline V gene are SGHRS and YFSETQ. This CDR3 is 16 amino acids long. On this clone: Its antigen is unidentified.

Assay: immunoSEQ multiplex PCR; the TCRdb copy retains only in-frame clones and omits some. The sample includes about 180,000 clones, around 85% of them seen just once. It was the approximately 130-subject validation cohort, separate from the approximately 700-subject first cohort, to which the donors belonged. This chain joins TRBV5-1 and TRBJ2-3, with 8 bases that match TRBD2. Input material: PBMCs. The TCR comes from a man younger than 30 in good health and CMV-seropositive. CDR3 coding DNA: TGCGCCAGCAGCTTGGCCTTAGCGGGGCCCACAGATACGCAGTATTTT. It specifies CASSLALAGPTDTQYF.